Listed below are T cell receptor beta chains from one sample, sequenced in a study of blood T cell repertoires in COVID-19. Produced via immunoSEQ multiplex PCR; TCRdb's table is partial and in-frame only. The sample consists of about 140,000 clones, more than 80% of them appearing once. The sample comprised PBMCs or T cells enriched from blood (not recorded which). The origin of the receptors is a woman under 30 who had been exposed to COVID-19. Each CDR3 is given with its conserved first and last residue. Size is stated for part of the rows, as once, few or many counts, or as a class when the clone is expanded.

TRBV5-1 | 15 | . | CASSLLAGGLYEQYF
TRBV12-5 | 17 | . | CASGFTGGVKGKNIQYF
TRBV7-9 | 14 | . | CASSLAGAYQPQHF
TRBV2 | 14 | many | CASSEVAGVGTQYF
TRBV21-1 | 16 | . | CASSNRDRETNEKLFF
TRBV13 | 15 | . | CASSWQGRGSYEQYF
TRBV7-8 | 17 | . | CASSAQGFATYNSPLHF
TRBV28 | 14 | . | CASSLGQANQPQHF
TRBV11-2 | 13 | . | CASSLVRTDTQYF
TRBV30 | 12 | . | CAWSGAPGELFF
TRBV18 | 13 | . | CASSPRSSYEQYF
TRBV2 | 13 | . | CASSEQLYNEQFF
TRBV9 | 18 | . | CASSAPQAALSGANVLTF
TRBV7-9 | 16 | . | CASSVGGGAGEETQYF
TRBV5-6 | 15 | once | CASSLALAGNNEQFF
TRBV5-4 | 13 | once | CASSLEGAGGYTF
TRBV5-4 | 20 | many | CASSPGTGNGVTSGANVLTF
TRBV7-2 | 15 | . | CASSSMTGSGSPLHF
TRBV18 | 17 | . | CASSPPQGQGNNYGYTF
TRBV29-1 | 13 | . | CSAGGGERTEAFF
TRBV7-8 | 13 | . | CASSPGATDTQYF
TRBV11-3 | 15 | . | CASSRPQQGNQPQHF
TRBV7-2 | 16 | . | CASSLDRIASTYEQYF
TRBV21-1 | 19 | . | CASSKGDREGAGGNTEAFF
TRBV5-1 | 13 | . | CASSLGTGAEAFF
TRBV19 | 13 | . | CASSIRAGYEQYF
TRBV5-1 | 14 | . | CASRSSTGVHTQYF
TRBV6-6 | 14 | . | CASSPMRSAYEQYF
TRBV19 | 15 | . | CASSIASGTSSEQYF
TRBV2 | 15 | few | CASSVIGGAYNEQFF
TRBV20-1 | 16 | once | CSASLSHIGANEKLFF
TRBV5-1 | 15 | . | CASSYQQSGGSPLHF
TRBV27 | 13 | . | CASGSGPYNEQFF
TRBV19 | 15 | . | CASRAGDRLNSPLHF
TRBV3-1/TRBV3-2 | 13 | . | CASSQAENTEAFF
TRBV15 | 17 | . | CATSRAPDRLAKNIQYF
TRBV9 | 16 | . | CASSVGVAGGPDTQYF
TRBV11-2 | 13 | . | CASSFTGSYEQYF
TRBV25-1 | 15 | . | CASSEGSGDTGELFF
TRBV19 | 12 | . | CATTAGSPEAFF
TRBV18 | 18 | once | CASSPPRWGSGTNEKLFF